Each of the 8 T cell receptor beta chains below was sequenced from the same sample in a study of Ad26.COV2.S vaccination and SARS-CoV-2 variants. Profiling relied on immunoSEQ multiplex PCR, and the TCRdb table lists in-frame clones only, not all of them. The sample includes around 320,000 clones, 86% of them seen just once. Regarding treatment: over 15 received Ad26.COV2.S at low or high dose, single or two shots; about 5 received placebo; per-sample allocation not given. Sampling happened 63 days after the first vaccine or placebo injection. Source: peripheral blood, taken in a trial of Ad26.COV2.S vaccine versus placebo. The receptors come from a person between 18 and 59 years old who received the Ad26.COV2.S COVID-19 vaccine or a placebo.

The chain is built from TRBV19 and TRBJ1-2; perhaps TRBD1 as D (5 bases). V lost 4 bases, J lost 0 bases, and 9 bases lay in between. The germline gives CDR1 LNHDA, CDR2 SQIVND (reference sequence). The CDR3 runs to 14 residues. CDR3 protein: CASSRGIANYGYTF. The CDR3 coding sequence is TGTGCCAGTAGTAGGGGGATCGCTAACTATGGCTACACCTTC.

The chain carries TRBV5-1 and TRBJ2-7; the D is unclear. Between the trimmed V and J ends, which lost 4 bases and 2 bases, there was a span of 10 bases. The CDR3 is 13 amino acids. Germline values: CDR1 SGHRS, CDR2 YFSETQ. The CDR3, as DNA: TGCGCCAGCAGCCCCCGCAGCGCCTACGAGCAGTACTTC. This codes for CASSPRSAYEQYF.

The chain combines TRBV27 with TRBJ2-5; TRBD2 matches 8 bases. Trimming at V came to 4 bases and at J to 3 bases, leaving 7 bases not matched to a gene. CDR1 and CDR2 from the germline V gene are MNHEY and SMNVEV (reference sequence). The CDR3 is made up of 15 amino acids. The CDR3 coding sequence is TGTGCCAGCAGTTCCCTCGGAGCGGGGGAAGAGACCCAGTACTTC. Translating gives CASSSLGAGEETQYF.

This clone was seen once. As DNA, the CDR3 is TGTGCCAGCAGGGACCGGGGGACTAATGAAAAACTGTTTTTT. Translating it yields CASRDRGTNEKLFF. The chain carries TRBV2 and TRBJ1-4, with D tentatively TRBD1 (5 bases). The V gene lost 6 bases and the J gene lost 2 bases, with 10 bases spanning the gap. Germline V gives CDR1 SNHLY, CDR2 FYNNEI. CDR3 size: 14 residues.

The V and J genes are TRBV6-4 and TRBJ2-3, with 9 bases matching TRBD2. Trimming removed 0 bases from V and 2 bases from J; junction bases left unmatched: 6. The CDR3 contains 17 residues. Germline CDR1 MRHNA, CDR2 SNTAGT. The CDR3 reads CASSDSGGGANTDTQYF. DNA for the CDR3: TGTGCCAGCAGTGACTCAGGCGGGGGGGCCAACACAGATACGCAGTATTTT.

V and J are TRBV6-5 and TRBJ1-1, with TRBD1 matching over 7 bases. This CDR3 comprises 15 residues. CDR1 MNHEY and CDR2 SVGAGI come from the germline V gene. The ends lost 2 bases at V and 0 bases at J; junction bases unmatched: 3. The CDR3 DNA reads as TGTGCCAGCAGTTACGGGGGACAGTTGAACACTGAAGCTTTCTTT. Residues: CASSYGGQLNTEAFF.

This clone appeared a few times. This rearrangement joins TRBV6-5 to TRBJ1-6, with D maybe TRBD1 (5 bases). Trimming removed 6 bases from V and 9 bases from J, with 15 bases in between. The CDR3 has 14 residues. The germline V gene has CDR1 MNHEY and CDR2 SVGAGI. The CDR3 region has the DNA TGTGCCAGCAGGAGGGGCGGATGGGGTTCACCCCTCCACTTT. Its protein product is CASRRGGWGSPLHF.

The chain recombines TRBV14 with TRBJ1-6; no clear D. Germline V lookup: CDR1 SGHDN, CDR2 FVKESK. Trimming pared 4 bases from V and 7 bases from J, leaving 8 bases between. The CDR3 contains 13 residues. CDR3 protein: CASSRKGNSPLHF. DNA for the CDR3: TGTGCCAGCAGCCGGAAAGGGAATTCACCCCTCCACTTT. The whole variable domain, remainder taken from reference TRBV14 and TRBJ1-6, is EAGVTQFPSHSVIEKGQTVTLRCDPISGHDNLYWYRRVMGKEIKFLLHFVKESKQDESGMPNNRFLAERTGGTYSTLKVQPAELEDSGVYFCASSRKGNSPLHFGNGTRLTVT.